This TCR beta chain was found in a study of blood T cell repertoires in COVID-19. Study context: Donors in the United States, Italy and Spain gave samples during acute or convalescent COVID-19.

This clone was detected only once. Participant reports of clinical history set cohort assignment. Resolution of symptoms, clearance, or two negative PCRs was present in recovered Cohort 3 donors. From germline, CDR1 is SNHLY and CDR2 FYNNEI. This CDR3 is built from 14 residues. Trimming took off 9 bases at V and 8 bases at J, with 22 bases between the two ends. Produced via immunoSEQ multiplex PCR; TCRdb's table is partial and in-frame only. The sample holds a few hundred thousand clones; around 89% are singletons and the top ten take 1.2%. This TCR was recovered from a woman aged 18-29 years who had recovered from COVID-19. The chain has TRBV2 and TRBJ1-2, with D tentatively TRBD1 (6 bases). Material: PBMCs or T cells enriched from blood (not recorded which). CDR3 sequence: CASRVRGITIGYTF. The CDR3 DNA reads TGTGCCAGTAGGGTGAGGGGGATAACTATCGGCTACACCTTC.